This paragraph covers one T cell receptor beta chain sequence. Its target is unknown. Sequencing used immunoSEQ multiplex PCR; TCRdb keeps in-frame clones, though not all of them. The sample consists of some 70,000 clones, 80% of them appearing once. The analysis combined second doses at about 4 or about 12 weeks. This CDR3 has 15 residues. The germline V gene has CDR1 LGHNA and CDR2 YSLEER. The V and J ends lost 0 bases and 6 bases respectively, with 13 bases between them. This sample was taken from a study of T cell responses to AZD1222 COVID-19 vaccine. Study-wide points: It was only after the peak T cell response that any repertoires were sampled. Spike-specific TCR breadth and depth were elevated following two AZD1222 doses. Donors were mostly white British, more females; clonal diversity possibly underestimated.

The V gene is TRBV4-3, the J gene TRBJ2-3; D is unresolved. The source was peripheral blood, collected 28 days after the second AZD1222 dose. The TCR originated in an adult who received the AZD1222 COVID-19 vaccine. This CDR3 reads CASSQESRPWDTQYF. The CDR3 nucleotides read TGCGCCAGCAGCCAAGAATCCAGGCCTTGGGATACGCAGTATTTT.